The TCR beta chain under discussion was sequenced for a study of blood T cells in healthy people across ages. Primed by a sample-barcoded 5' primer and a J-beta primer mix, a second PCR proceeded for about 6 to 11 cycles. TCRdb reanalysed the 5' RACE reads using MiXCR and keeps one entry per CDR3 protein. In the table there are 850,000 or so distinct CDR3 sequences, around 28% of which are singletons. Isolation per sample recovered at least 7 million PBMCs. Notes on this clonotype: A much bigger clone sits one base away, suggesting this may be a read error.

The CDR3 length is 15 residues. The germline V and J ends were trimmed by 0 bases and 11 bases, with 20 bases remaining between them. Germline assignment: CDR1 SGHKS and CDR2 YYEKEE (reference sequence). This chain links TRBV5-5 with TRBJ2-5; the D gene is possibly TRBD1 (5 bases). The clonotype comes from an elderly woman in good health. The sequenced sample consisted of blood. CDR3 DNA: TGTGCCAGCAGCTTGGAAGGGGCCCAATACAATGAGCAGTACTTC. It specifies CASSLEGAQYNEQYF.